The 14 T cell receptor beta chains below all came from one sample that was sequenced in a study of T-cell reconstitution after alpha-beta-depleted transplantation in children (dated by TCRdb to about 2016). Per the publication, the time point label means: day 60 (about 2 months) after transplantation. The treatment or condition label of this sample denotes: allogeneic hematopoietic cell transplantation with graft depleted of TCRalphabeta T cells and CD19 B cells. The method behind the library was PCR. Sequencing was carried out with an Illumina HiSeq 2500. Molecular barcoding was employed in the preparation of TCR libraries, with unique molecular identifiers being used to normalize TCRbeta repertoire quantification. The raw public data were reprocessed by TCRdb itself: fastp quality trimming at Q25, MiXCR clonotype calling, in-frame beta chains only. Rows merge per CDR3 protein into single entries with the most common DNA and genes. Counted in this sample were a few thousand distinct CDR3 sequences; about 26% of them appeared once. The top ten constitute 28% of the sample.

Here the sequenced sample was PBMCs, mostly from graft donor cells, taken 60 days after TCRalphabeta/CD19-depleted stem cell transplant. The receptors originated from a boy in the first two years of life who had a stem cell transplant for SCID, so the T cells may come from the graft donor.

In this sample, this clonotype turned up many times. This chain connects TRBV7-9 to TRBJ1-6; 7 positions agree with TRBD1. Trimming took 1 base from V and 7 from J; bases not matched to a gene: 4. Germline assignment: CDR1 SEHNR and CDR2 FQNEAQ (reference sequence). The CDR3 covers 15 residues. Written as DNA, the CDR3 is TGTGCCAGCAGCTTAGGAGACAGGGTAAATTCACCCCTCCACTTT. Its translation: CASSLGDRVNSPLHF.

This clonotype has at least ten counts. CDR3 protein: CASSYDLGLGGETQYF. CDR3 in DNA: TGTGCCAGCAGTTACGATTTGGGCTTAGGGGGAGAGACCCAGTACTTC. The chain carries TRBV6-5 and TRBJ2-5; possible D gene TRBD1, 6 bases. CDR1 is MNHEY, CDR2 SVGAGI, per germline. The V and J ends lost 2 bases and 4 bases respectively, with 17 bases between them. The CDR3 is made up of 16 amino acids.

The chain recombines TRBV20-1 with TRBJ2-5; D is ambiguous. Germline values: CDR1 DFQATT, CDR2 SNEGSKA (reference sequence). This CDR3 has 12 amino acids. V was cut by 3 bases and J by 2 bases, with 7 bases left in between. The CDR3 region has the DNA TGCAGTGCTAGGTCCTATCAAGAGACCCAGTACTTC. Its translation is CSARSYQETQYF.

This clonotype was counted at least ten times. V is TRBV4-2 and J is TRBJ2-1; TRBD2 matches 8 bases. The germline V gene has CDR1 LGHNA and CDR2 YNFKEQ. V was pared by 3 bases and J by 2 bases, with 9 bases of the junction left unmatched. CDR3 length equals 17 residues. The CDR3 region is CASSHRRLAQTYNEQFF. The DNA of the CDR3 is TGTGCCAGCAGCCATAGGCGACTAGCGCAGACCTACAATGAGCAGTTCTTC.

This chain links TRBV4-2 with TRBJ1-2, with 10 positions matching TRBD1. The germline V gene has CDR1 LGHNA and CDR2 YNFKEQ. V shed 10 bases and J 4 bases; nucleotides not matched to a gene: 12. The CDR3 length is 15 residues. The CDR3 region is CAMGRTGGWTYGYTF. The CDR3, as DNA: TGTGCCATGGGCCGGACAGGGGGATGGACCTATGGCTACACCTTC.

This clonotype was detected ten times or more. This chain links TRBV6-5 with TRBJ2-5; 8 bases fit TRBD1. The germline gives CDR1 MNHEY, CDR2 SVGAGI. With V trimmed by 6 bases and J by 5 bases, 11 bases remained unmatched. This CDR3 comprises 15 residues. The DNA of the CDR3 is TGTGCCAGCAGGCGAGGACAGGGCCAAATGGAGACCCAGTACTTC. This gives the protein CASRRGQGQMETQYF.

The chain is built from TRBV20-1 and TRBJ2-5; D is possibly TRBD2 (5 bases). There are 17 residues in the CDR3. Trimming took 3 bases from V and 5 from J, leaving 25 bases between them. CDR1 is DFQATT and CDR2 is SNEGSKA in the germline V gene (reference sequence). In DNA form, the CDR3 reads TGCAGTGCTAGTTCCCTCACTCGCTTGAGTCGAGGGGAGACCCAGTACTTC. Amino acid sequence: CSASSLTRLSRGETQYF.

V gene TRBV11-2 combines with J gene TRBJ2-2; 11 bases align to TRBD1. With 8 bases clipped from V and 5 bases from J, the junction kept 13 bases outside the gene matches. This CDR3 comprises 17 residues. Germline V gene lookup returns CDR1 SGHAT and CDR2 FQNNGV. For the CDR3, the DNA is TGTGCCAGCTTGAGCCCTATCCGGGACAGGGGGACCGGGGAGCTGTTTTTT. The encoded protein is CASLSPIRDRGTGELFF.

This clonotype appeared many times. The V gene is TRBV7-9, the J gene TRBJ1-2; D not resolved. Germline values: CDR1 SEHNR, CDR2 FQNEAQ (reference sequence). Trimming took 5 bases from V and 8 from J, leaving 12 bases between them. This CDR3 contains 12 residues. The CDR3 here is CASSPGSRGYTF. In nucleotides, the CDR3 is TGTGCCAGCAGCCCGGGGAGCCGCGGCTACACCTTC.

This clonotype was counted many times. The CDR3 DNA is TGTGCCAGCAGCTTAAATTATCAGGGACGTCGCACAGATACGCAGTATTTT. Amino acids: CASSLNYQGRRTDTQYF. This chain connects TRBV7-9 to TRBJ2-3; D tentatively reads TRBD1 or TRBD2 (5 bases each). V was trimmed by 2 bases and J by 1 base, leaving 16 bases between them. The CDR3 spans 17 residues. Germline CDR1 reads SEHNR; CDR2 reads FQNEAQ (reference sequence).

The J gene is TRBJ2-1, the V gene TRBV7-6; no clear D gene. CDR1 SGHVS and CDR2 FNYEAQ come from the germline V gene. V lost 1 base, J lost 3 bases, and 10 bases lay in between. The CDR3 is 15 amino acids. CDR3 region: CASSLELAHYNEQFF. The CDR3 DNA reads as TGTGCCAGCAGCTTAGAACTGGCTCACTACAATGAGCAGTTCTTC.

This clonotype was counted ten times or more. This may be a read error, as it is one base from a much larger clone. The CDR3 here is CASSPWRKGEKLSF. Here the CDR3 DNA reads TGTGCCAGCAGCCCCTGGAGGAAGGGGGAAAAACTGTCTTTT. V gene TRBV7-9 combines with J gene TRBJ1-4, with D perhaps matching TRBD1 (6 bases). Germline values: CDR1 SEHNR, CDR2 FQNEAQ (reference sequence). The CDR3 loop spans 14 amino acids. The full variable domain, rest sourced from reference TRBV7-9 and TRBJ1-4, is DTGVSQNPRHKITKRGQNVTFRCDPISEHNRLYWYRQTLGQGPEFLTYFQNEAQLEKSRLLSDRFSAERPKGSFSTLEIQRTEQGDSAMYLCASSPWRKGEKLSFGSGTQLSVL.

This clonotype has a single count. The chain uses TRBV20-1 and TRBJ2-7, with D hard to call. CDR3 length: 10 amino acids. V lost 4 bases, J lost 5 bases, and 6 bases lay in between. CDR1 is DFQATT, CDR2 SNEGSKA, per germline (reference sequence). CDR3 nucleotides: TGCAGTGCTAAAGGAAACGAGCAGTACTTC. Residues: CSAKGNEQYF.

This clonotype was detected ten times or more. At one of its ends the junction is not consistent with the germline gene, which may arise from a read error. The V call is TRBV29-1, the J call TRBJ1-1; no clear D. The V gene's germline CDR1 is SQVTM and CDR2 ANQGSEA. This CDR3 is built from 13 residues. CDR3 DNA: TGCAGCGCTGAACAGAGCATGAACACTGAAGCTTTCTTT. Encoded protein: CSAEQSMNTEAFF.